The source of this T cell receptor beta chain is a study of CD8+ T cells in alopecia areata. This clone was counted a few times. Its antigen remains unidentified. Within the sample, other DNA sequences also encode this same CDR3. Regarding treatment: oral pan-JAK inhibitor, 5-10 mg twice daily. Investigators sorted PBMCs to obtain both CD4+ and CD8+ T cells. This CDR3 has 12 residues. Trimming removed 3 bases at V and 4 bases at J, with 4 bases between. Germline V gives CDR1 MDHEN, CDR2 SYDVKM. Whole-study results and caveats: Besides other cells, scalp samples also yield sequences of resident alphabeta T cells from normal skin. Clonality exceeded that of normal scalp in lesional scalp, most notably in alopecia totalis/universalis. The study found tofacitinib significantly decreased scalp clonality and expanded CD8+ clones among the top 100.

Extraction of RNA preceded its reverse transcription into cDNA, which served as the sequencing template. Method: immunoSEQ multiplex PCR; TCRdb's copy keeps in-frame clones and lacks some. This table has 200,000 to 250,000 clones, under 75% appearing once. The starting material was CD4+ T cells sorted from blood, obtained at week 4, from a patient treated with tofacitinib. The sequence was obtained from a human donor with alopecia areata. The V gene is TRBV28, the J gene TRBJ1-5, with no clear D. CDR3 sequence: CASSFGNQPQHF. The CDR3 coding sequence is TGTGCCAGCAGTTTTGGGAATCAGCCCCAGCATTTT.